Listed below are T cell receptor beta chains from one sample, sequenced in a study of identical twins. TCRdb ran MiXCR on the 5' RACE reads and lists one entry per CDR3 protein. The table shows about 330,000 distinct CDR3 sequences, with 9% to 15% occurring only once. The data were also submitted as part of a second study, on yellow fever vaccine responses in identical twins.

Sequencing used CD8+ T cells sorted from blood. These receptors came from a woman aged 18-30 years in good health. The CDR3 runs from the conserved cysteine through the conserved F or W. Fields, in order: clone size, V gene, J gene, D gene, CDR3 DNA, CDR3 protein. D genes are given only for firm matches. Clone size is given for some rows only: seen once, a few or many times, or a class if the clone is expanded.

>NA|TRBV7-9|TRBJ2-5|NA
TGTGCCAGCACCGACGATCGGGGGACCCAGTACTTC
CASTDDRGTQYF
>NA|TRBV12-1|TRBJ2-1|NA
TGTGCCAGCAGCTTTACCGGGACTAGCAGGGTCAATGAGCAGTTCTTC
CASSFTGTSRVNEQFF
>few|TRBV11-2|TRBJ2-1|NA
TGTGCCAGCAGCTTATTTCCGGGGACCAATGAGCAGTTCTTC
CASSLFPGTNEQFF
>NA|TRBV10-2|TRBJ2-3|NA
TGCGCCAGCAGTGAGGGGCTGTGGGATACGCAGTATTTT
CASSEGLWDTQYF
>few|TRBV2|TRBJ2-7|NA
TGTGCCAGCAGTGCTTTCGGGGCCCCTCAAAGCTCCTACGAGCAGTACTTC
CASSAFGAPQSSYEQYF
>NA|TRBV7-9|TRBJ2-7|TRBD1
TGTGCCAGCTCAGGGGGGACAGGGGCATACGAGCAGTACTTC
CASSGGTGAYEQYF
>few|TRBV28|TRBJ2-1|TRBD2
TGTGCCAGCAGTCCGCTAGCGGGGGGCCTAGCCTACAATGAGCAGTTCTTC
CASSPLAGGLAYNEQFF
>NA|TRBV6-1|TRBJ2-5|TRBD1
TGTGCCAGCAGGGAGGACAGGGGGCGGGAGACCCAGTACTTC
CASREDRGRETQYF
>few|TRBV5-6|TRBJ2-5|TRBD2
TGTGCCAGCAGCTTGGGGACTAGCGGGAGTCCGGAGACCCAGTACTTC
CASSLGTSGSPETQYF
>few|TRBV27|TRBJ2-5|NA
TGTGCCAGCAGCTCTGCAAGCCGACAAGAGACCCAGTACTTC
CASSSASRQETQYF
>NA|TRBV12-3/TRBV12-4|TRBJ2-5|NA
TGTGCCAGCAGTTTACAGTCGGGGGGCCGGGAGACCCAGTACTTC
CASSLQSGGRETQYF
>NA|TRBV11-3|TRBJ2-1|NA
TGTGCCAGCAGCTTTATCGGGTTGAGGAATGAGCAGTTCTTC
CASSFIGLRNEQFF
>few|TRBV6-1|TRBJ2-5|NA
TGTGCCAGCAGTGAGAGTGGGGGGCTTTTAGAGACCCAGTACTTC
CASSESGGLLETQYF
>few|TRBV27|TRBJ1-2|NA
TGTGCCAGCAGTCAATTACCAGGCCCCTTGAGCTACACCTTC
CASSQLPGPLSYTF
>few|TRBV13|TRBJ2-1|NA
TGTGCCAGCAGCTTAGGGAGTATCACCTACAATGAGCAGTTCTTC
CASSLGSITYNEQFF
>few|TRBV6-8|TRBJ2-1|NA
TGTGCCAGCGTAAACCGGGACCTCTCCTACAATGAGCAGTTCTTC
CASVNRDLSYNEQFF
>NA|TRBV27|TRBJ2-1|TRBD2
TGTGCCAGCAGTTTATTGTCGGGAGGGAACTCCTACAATGAGCAGTTCTTC
CASSLLSGGNSYNEQFF
>many|TRBV5-1|TRBJ2-1|NA
TGCGCCAGCAGCCATACCGGGACAAGCTACAATGAGCAGTTCTTC
CASSHTGTSYNEQFF
>NA|TRBV11-2|TRBJ2-3|TRBD2
TGTGCCAGCAGCTTACTTAGCGGGAGCACAGATACGCAGTATTTT
CASSLLSGSTDTQYF
>few|TRBV7-6|TRBJ2-5|NA
TGTGCCAGCAGCTTAACATTCCAAGAGACCCAGTACTTC
CASSLTFQETQYF
>NA|TRBV27|TRBJ2-1|NA
TGTGCCAGCGGCCTGGGGCTAGCTGCACAAAATGAGCAGTTCTTC
CASGLGLAAQNEQFF
>NA|TRBV4-2|TRBJ2-2|TRBD2
TGTGCCAGCAGCCAACGCCCCGGGGCTAGCGGGGGGGCGGACACCGGGGAGCTGTTTTTT
CASSQRPGASGGADTGELFF
>NA|TRBV7-7|TRBJ2-1|NA
TGTGCCAGCAGCTTATCAATTTGGGGGGAAGAGCAGTTCTTC
CASSLSIWGEEQFF
>few|TRBV24-1|TRBJ2-1|NA
TGTGCCACCAGTGAACTCCCGGCTAGCTCCTACAATGAGCAGTTCTTC
CATSELPASSYNEQFF
>NA|TRBV6-5|TRBJ2-1|TRBD2
TGTGCCAGCAGTACTAGCGGGAGGGCCTACAATGAGCAGTTCTTC
CASSTSGRAYNEQFF
>NA|TRBV20-1|TRBJ2-1|TRBD2
TGCAGTGCTAGAGGGACTAGTGACTATGAGCAGTTCTTC
CSARGTSDYEQFF
>few|TRBV27|TRBJ2-1|NA
TGTGCCAGCAGTTTACGGGGGGCTAGGGAGCAGTTCTTC
CASSLRGAREQFF
>NA|TRBV12-3/TRBV12-4|TRBJ1-2|NA
TGTGCCAGCAGTCCTCTAACAGGAGATGGCTACACCTTC
CASSPLTGDGYTF
>NA|TRBV7-8|TRBJ2-7|TRBD1
TGTGCCAGCAGCTTCCCGGGACAGGGGTCCGCCTACGAGCAGTACTTC
CASSFPGQGSAYEQYF
>many|TRBV7-9|TRBJ1-2|TRBD1
TGTGCCAGCAGCTCCGACAGGGTTGAGGGCTACACCTTC
CASSSDRVEGYTF
>few|TRBV10-3|TRBJ1-5|NA
TGTGCCATCAGTGAGACACCTACCTTTAGCAATCAGCCCCAGCATTTT
CAISETPTFSNQPQHF
>NA|TRBV20-1|TRBJ1-5|NA
TGCAGTGCTAGAGATCGGTTGCAGGGTCGGGATCAGCCCCAGCATTTT
CSARDRLQGRDQPQHF
>NA|TRBV7-8|TRBJ1-3|NA
TGTGCCAGCAGCTTGGGGGCCACCGCTGGAAACACCATATATTTT
CASSLGATAGNTIYF
>few|TRBV4-2|TRBJ2-1|NA
TGTGCCAGCAGCCAAGATCCCCTCTTAAAAGGGGGGGAGTTCTTC
CASSQDPLLKGGEFF
>few|TRBV11-2|TRBJ1-1|TRBD1
TGTGCCAGCAGCCCCGGGACAGACATTGAAGCTTTCTTT
CASSPGTDIEAFF